Given below is one T cell receptor beta chain in context. The target antigen is unknown. This sample was included in a study of OX40 agonist ivuxolimab in advanced cancers. Study at large: The study enrolled dose-escalation patients with hepatocellular carcinoma, melanoma, renal cell or head and neck cancer. Prior anti-PD-1, anti-PD-L1 or anti-CTLA-4 therapy was allowed; around 43% had some. Overall study results and limits: Researchers report that CD8+ T cells had, on average, more expanded clones than CD4+.

TCRdb's table, derived via immunoSEQ multiplex PCR, lists solely in-frame clones and lacks some. The sample has roughly 75,000 clones, 93% seen once; the top ten hold 6.2%. Germline trimming cut 6 bases from V and 11 bases from J; bases unmatched to any gene: 9. The CDR3 sequence is 12 residues long. Germline V CDR1 and CDR2: MNHEY, SVGAGI. Baseline, cycle 4 day 1, and cycle 7 day 1 were the blood sampling points. The V gene is TRBV6-5, the J gene TRBJ1-2, with TRBD1 matching 7 bases. Sequences were derived from CD4+ or CD8+ T cells sorted from blood, sampled in a trial of the OX40 agonist ivuxolimab. This sequence originates from an adult with an advanced solid tumor such as melanoma, head and neck, liver or kidney cancer. CDR3 amino acids: CASSPDRLRYTF. The DNA for the CDR3 is TGTGCCAGCAGCCCGGACAGGCTAAGGTACACCTTC.